These T cell receptor beta chains were read from a single sample in a study of blood T cells in healthy people across ages. TCRdb analysed the 5' RACE reads with MiXCR anew, one entry per CDR3 protein. Seen here are about 940,000 distinct CDR3 sequences, around 49% observed once, and the top ten hold under 15%. Input material: blood. The receptors derive from a man aged 30 to 45 in good health. The CDR3 runs from the conserved cysteine through the conserved F or W. D genes are given only for firm matches. Some rows mark clone size as missing; the rest say once, few, many or name a class of expanded clone.

d_gene	abundance	v_gene	j_gene	CDR3aa	CDR3nt
TRBD1	few	TRBV4-1	TRBJ1-4	CASSQPPGQDNEKLFF	TGCGCCAGCAGCCAGCCTCCGGGACAGGATAATGAAAAACTGTTTTTT
TRBD2	.	TRBV20-1	TRBJ2-1	CSVAGRGTYNEQFF	TGCAGTGTAGCAGGGAGGGGAACCTACAATGAGCAGTTCTTC
.	.	TRBV12-5	TRBJ2-1	CASGLVGDWAYNEQFF	TGTGCTAGTGGTTTGGTCGGCGATTGGGCCTACAATGAGCAGTTCTTC
TRBD1	few	TRBV4-1	TRBJ1-2	CASSQDDGSLGQNYGYTF	TGCGCCAGCAGCCAAGATGACGGGAGTTTGGGACAGAACTATGGCTACACCTTC
.	.	TRBV5-1	TRBJ1-2	CASSLAGTAFGYTF	TGCGCCAGCAGCTTGGCCGGGACGGCCTTCGGCTACACCTTC
.	.	TRBV3-1	TRBJ1-2	CASSTRQGAYGYTF	TGTGCCAGCAGCACCCGGCAGGGCGCATATGGCTACACCTTC
TRBD2	.	TRBV24-1	TRBJ2-3	CATSDWTSGGRTDTQYF	TGTGCCACCAGTGATTGGACTAGCGGGGGACGCACAGATACGCAGTATTTT
.	.	TRBV12-3/TRBV12-4	TRBJ2-3	CASSTSGLSSGTDTQYF	TGTGCCAGCAGTACTTCCGGACTGTCCTCTGGCACAGATACGCAGTATTTT
.	.	TRBV9	TRBJ2-3	CASSARPGPDGDTQYF	TGTGCCAGCAGCGCCCGACCCGGGCCCGACGGAGATACGCAGTATTTT
.	.	TRBV20-1	TRBJ2-5	CSATRDVAQYF	TGCAGTGCCACCCGAGATGTGGCCCAGTACTTC
.	.	TRBV20-1	TRBJ2-5	CSARALIFQETQYF	TGCAGTGCTAGAGCCCTTATATTCCAAGAGACCCAGTACTTC
.	.	TRBV7-2	TRBJ1-1	CASSLARGLNTEAFF	TGTGCCAGCAGCTTAGCGCGAGGGTTGAACACTGAAGCTTTCTTT
.	.	TRBV6-5	TRBJ2-7	CASRNRATPYEQYF	TGTGCCAGCAGAAACCGGGCTACACCCTACGAGCAGTACTTC
TRBD1	.	TRBV20-1	TRBJ1-1	CSATGQVQNTEAFF	TGCAGTGCCACGGGACAGGTGCAGAACACTGAAGCTTTCTTT
TRBD2	.	TRBV28	TRBJ2-3	CASSRTASGGASMQYF	TGTGCCAGCTCGCGGACGGCTAGCGGGGGGGCGTCGATGCAGTATTTT
TRBD1	.	TRBV20-1	TRBJ1-4	CSAGQDNEKLFF	TGCAGTGCGGGACAGGATAATGAAAAACTGTTTTTT
TRBD2	.	TRBV24-1	TRBJ2-3	CATSDNPFGGATDTQYF	TGTGCCACCAGTGATAACCCTTTCGGGGGGGCAACAGATACGCAGTATTTT
.	.	TRBV20-1	TRBJ1-5	CRARWGTEPQHF	TGCAGGGCTAGATGGGGGACGGAGCCCCAGCATTTT
.	.	TRBV27	TRBJ1-2	CASSKAASHYGYTF	TGTGCCAGCAGTAAGGCTGCCAGCCACTATGGCTACACCTTC
TRBD1	.	TRBV12-3/TRBV12-4	TRBJ1-2	CASSLTGTGNGYTF	TGTGCCAGCAGTCTGACCGGGACAGGGAATGGCTACACCTTC
.	.	TRBV12-3/TRBV12-4	TRBJ2-7	CASRSGPAGYEQYF	TGTGCCAGCAGATCGGGACCAGCAGGTTACGAGCAGTACTTC
.	few	TRBV4-1	TRBJ1-2	CASSQEPDSTYTF	TGCGCCAGCAGCCAAGAGCCGGATTCCACCTACACCTTC
.	few	TRBV27	TRBJ2-1	CASSWRGLREQFF	TGTGCCAGCAGTTGGAGAGGGTTACGTGAGCAGTTCTTC
.	once	TRBV12-5	TRBJ1-1	CASGPRGSSRNTEAFF	TGTGCTAGTGGCCCCCGGGGGTCCTCTCGGAACACTGAAGCTTTCTTT
.	.	TRBV7-2	TRBJ2-7	CASSLDPGASRFEQYF	TGTGCCAGCAGCTTAGACCCCGGGGCTAGCAGGTTCGAGCAGTACTTC
TRBD1	few	TRBV7-6	TRBJ1-6	CASSLGTGEYNSPLHF	TGTGCCAGCAGCTTAGGCACAGGGGAGTATAATTCACCCCTCCACTTT
TRBD1	.	TRBV9	TRBJ1-2	CASSQTSSGGDYGYTF	TGTGCCAGCAGCCAGACCTCCTCAGGGGGGGACTATGGCTACACCTTC
TRBD2	.	TRBV5-5	TRBJ2-3	CASSTNPLGGGDTQYF	TGTGCCAGCAGCACAAACCCCCTGGGGGGGGGAGATACGCAGTATTTT
.	.	TRBV27	TRBJ2-1	CASRTDLLYNEQFF	TGTGCCAGCAGGACAGACCTCCTCTACAATGAGCAGTTCTTC
.	once	TRBV6-5	TRBJ2-7	CASRDRQDHSYEQYF	TGTGCCAGCAGGGATCGACAGGATCACTCCTACGAGCAGTACTTC
TRBD2	many	TRBV20-1	TRBJ2-1	CSARGLAGNEQFF	TGCAGTGCTAGAGGACTAGCGGGAAATGAGCAGTTCTTC
TRBD1	few	TRBV7-2	TRBJ2-3	CASSWTTGGGTDTQYF	TGTGCCAGCAGCTGGACGACAGGGGGCGGCACAGATACGCAGTATTTT
.	.	TRBV5-1	TRBJ2-3	CASSQDSLPQYF	TGCGCCAGCAGCCAGGACAGTCTCCCGCAGTATTTT